This T cell receptor beta chain was retrieved from a study of siplizumab effects on memory and regulatory T cells. Study observations and caveats: Proliferating Tregs in siplizumab cultures were never verified as suppressive. Some alloreactive sequences were traceable to unstimulated CD4+ memory cells, and siplizumab significantly reduced them.

Assay used: immunoSEQ multiplex PCR; TCRdb lists only in-frame clones, some missing. The sample records some 80,000 clones, roughly 94% being singletons. V was clipped by 4 bases and J by 4 bases; unmatched bases: 4. There are 14 residues in the CDR3. From germline, CDR1 is LGHNA and CDR2 YNFKEQ. Comments on this clone: Its antigen is unknown.

The TCR originated in a human donor in good health. The chain has TRBV4-2 and TRBJ2-1; 7 bases map to TRBD2. The sample comprised CD8+ T cells sorted from blood. In nucleotides, the CDR3 is TGTGCCAGCAGCCGGGACGGGGGGTACAATGAGCAGTTCTTC. Protein product: CASSRDGGYNEQFF.